This T cell receptor (beta chain) was sequenced in a study of shared clonotypes between healthy human individuals. General study results and limits: On the whole, naive subsets had larger estimated richness than memory subsets had. In having few donors, the study represented limited genetic and exposure-history diversity.

As regards this clone: What it binds is not known. The sample contains more than one DNA sequence encoding this CDR3.

The CDR3 totals 14 residues. Trimming cost V 4 bases and J 2 bases, with 9 bases left between them. In germline, CDR1 is SGHRS, CDR2 YFSETQ. Data came from immunoSEQ multiplex PCR; TCRdb stores just in-frame clones and leaves some out. The sample includes roughly 2.6 million clones, around nine tenths of them seen just once. Naive CD4+ cells were CD45RA-selected; the remaining cells were memory. Specimen: naive CD4+ T cells sorted from blood. The subset is: CD45RA+ positively selected. This TCR was sampled from a man younger than 30 in good health. This rearrangement joins TRBV5-1 to TRBJ2-2; tentatively, D is TRBD2 (6 bases). CDR3 in DNA: TGCGCCAGCAGCCCGGGGGTTAACACCGGGGAGCTGTTTTTT. Translation: CASSPGVNTGELFF.